These 29 T cell receptor beta chains share one sample of origin, sequenced in a study of CD8+CD57+ T cells in acquired aplastic anemia. Whoever was chosen for sequencing had shown CD8+CD57+ cell expansion by flow cytometry. According to the study, genomic DNA was the template for TCR beta VDJ and CDR3 profiling. TCRdb reprocessed the reads with MiXCR, giving one entry per CDR3 protein. The data show 310,000 or so distinct CDR3 sequences, 50% to 65% seen once. Sequenced: sorted CD4+, CD8+, or CD8+CD57+ T cells (not recorded which) from PBMCs. These receptors were collected from a human donor with aplastic anemia.

The chain is built from TRBV20-1 and TRBJ1-6, with D possibly TRBD1 on 5 matching bases. This CDR3 has 15 amino acids. Trimming pared 2 bases from V and 12 bases from J, leaving 20 bases between. Germline-derived CDR1 and CDR2 are DFQATT and SNEGSKA (reference sequence). The CDR3 here is CSARPLGRDVQPLHF. CDR3 coding DNA: TGCAGTGCTAGACCTCTGGGGCGGGACGTGCAACCCCTCCACTTT.

The J gene is TRBJ2-1, the V gene TRBV27; TRBD2 aligns across 15 bases. Germline values: CDR1 MNHEY, CDR2 SMNVEV (reference sequence). The CDR3 sequence is 15 residues long. V gave up 5 bases and J gave up 10 bases; unmatched junction bases: 6. CDR3 sequence (DNA): TGTGCCAGCAGTCGACGGACTAGCGGGAGGGAAGAGCAGTTCTTC. This codes for CASSRRTSGREEQFF.

The V gene is TRBV20-1, the J gene TRBJ1-5; possible D gene TRBD1, 6 bases. This CDR3 is 17 amino acids long. Germline assignment: CDR1 DFQATT and CDR2 SNEGSKA (reference sequence). V lost 4 bases and J 1 base, leaving 20 bases between the germline ends. CDR3: CSATGAQGFGSNQPQHF. In nucleotides, the CDR3 is TGCAGTGCTACGGGTGCCCAGGGGTTTGGGAGCAATCAGCCCCAGCATTTT.

This chain uses TRBV10-1 with TRBJ1-1; D is unclear. The CDR3 consists of 13 residues. Germline loops: CDR1 WNHNN, CDR2 SYGVQD (reference sequence). Trimming took 7 bases from V and 1 from J, leaving 10 bases between them. The DNA for the CDR3 is TGCGCCAGCAATCGCCAAAGGAACACTGAAGCTTTCTTT. Its protein product is CASNRQRNTEAFF.

This clonotype showed up just a few times. V is TRBV14 and J is TRBJ1-6; the D gene is possibly TRBD1 (5 bases). Trimming cost V 1 base and J 9 bases, with 16 bases left between them. This CDR3 has 16 amino acids. Per the germline V gene, CDR1 is SGHDN and CDR2 is FVKESK. CDR3 residues: CASSQAGTSGGSPLHF. DNA of the CDR3: TGTGCCAGCAGCCAAGCGGGGACTAGCGGGGGTTCACCCCTCCACTTT.

Note on this clonotype: Given a much more abundant clone one base away, this may be a read error. The chain joins TRBV6-6 to TRBJ1-1, with a tentative D call TRBD1 (6 bases). The germline gives CDR1 MNHNY, CDR2 SVGAGI (reference sequence). The V and J ends lost 6 bases and 0 bases respectively, with 11 bases between them. The CDR3 spans 14 residues. Here the CDR3 reads CASSVGQLNTEAFF. DNA of the CDR3: TGTGCCAGCAGCGTCGGACAGCTGAACACTGAAGCTTTCTTT.

The rearrangement uses TRBV20-1 and TRBJ2-3; tentatively, D is TRBD2 (7 bases). The CDR3 is made up of 15 amino acids. The V gene's germline CDR1 is DFQATT and CDR2 SNEGSKA (reference sequence). Trimming shortened V by 3 bases and J by 1 base, and 14 bases separated the two germline ends. CDR3 nucleotides: TGCAGTGCTAGGGGGGGGCAGTTTGGCACAGATACGCAGTATTTT. It translates to CSARGGQFGTDTQYF.

The V gene is TRBV7-2, the J gene TRBJ1-2; D uncertain. The CDR3 consists of 12 residues. Trimming took 3 bases from V and 12 from J, leaving 14 bases between them. Germline V gives CDR1 SGHTA, CDR2 FQGNSA. CDR3 in DNA: TGTACCAGCAGCTTCGACGGGAAGATAAACACCTTC. Translated: CTSSFDGKINTF.

This clonotype was seen once. J is TRBJ1-4 and V is TRBV7-9; perhaps TRBD1 as D (6 bases). Looked up from germline, CDR1 is SEHNR and CDR2 is FQNEAQ (reference sequence). The CDR3 is 16 residues long. V was shortened by 4 bases and J by 4 bases, with 16 bases between the two germline ends. The CDR3 loop is CASSSQGPRLNEKLFF. In DNA, the CDR3 is TGTGCCAGCAGCTCCCAGGGGCCGAGGCTTAATGAAAAACTGTTTTTT.

The table lists this clonotype with many counts. The chain has TRBV4-2 and TRBJ1-2; TRBD1 matches at 8 bases. CDR1 LGHNA and CDR2 YNFKEQ come from the germline V gene. The CDR3 has 17 residues. J was trimmed by 5 bases and V by 4 bases; bases with no gene match: 15. The CDR3 DNA is TGTGCCAGCAGCCCAAGCAACTATGGACAGGGCCTGTATGGCTACACCTTC. As protein: CASSPSNYGQGLYGYTF.

This clonotype was seen a handful of times. The chain has TRBV7-3 and TRBJ2-5, with a possible D match to TRBD2 (6 bases). V gave up 5 bases and J gave up 0 bases, with 13 bases separating them. There are 15 residues in the CDR3. Germline V gene sequence: CDR1 SGHTA, CDR2 FQGTGA. CDR3 in DNA: TGTGCCAGCAGCCCCTCCGGGACTGACCAAGAGACCCAGTACTTC. It translates to CASSPSGTDQETQYF.

The chain couples TRBV25-1 to TRBJ2-1; TRBD1 matches at 7 bases. V was pared by 1 base and J by 9 bases, with 6 bases of the junction left unmatched. CDR1 MGHDK and CDR2 SYGVNS come from the germline V gene. CDR3 length: 14 residues. CDR3 sequence (DNA): TGTGCCAGCAGTGAATTGACCGCAGGGGGTGAGCAGTTCTTC. Translation gives CASSELTAGGEQFF. Full variable domain (remainder filled in from reference TRBV25-1 and TRBJ2-1): EADIYQTPRYLVIGTGKKITLECSQTMGHDKMYWYQQDPGMELHLIHYSYGVNSTEKGDLSSESTVSRIRTEHFPLTLESARPSHTSQYLCASSELTAGGEQFFGPGTRLTVL.

Note on this clonotype: Given a much more abundant clone one base away, this may be a read error. The chain carries TRBV3-1 and TRBJ2-7, with 11 bases fitting TRBD1. The junction had 0 bases not matched to a gene; V was cut back by 8 bases and J by 0 bases. The CDR3 covers 13 residues. The V gene's germline CDR1 is LGHDT and CDR2 YNNKEL (reference sequence). CDR3 amino acids: CASGQGASYEQYF. The CDR3 DNA sequence: TGTGCCAGCGGACAGGGGGCCTCCTACGAGCAGTACTTC.

This chain uses TRBV7-9 with TRBJ1-2; D is unclear. The CDR3 sequence is 14 residues long. The V gene lost 2 bases and the J gene lost 6 bases, with 13 bases spanning the gap. The V gene's germline CDR1 is SEHNR and CDR2 FQNEAQ (reference sequence). The CDR3 DNA reads TGTGCCAGCAGCTTATCCGAGGGCCCTGATGGCTACACCTTC. Translated: CASSLSEGPDGYTF.

This sequence joins TRBV9 and TRBJ1-2; 10 positions agree with TRBD1. Trimming took 0 bases from V and 3 from J; bases not matched to a gene: 2. The length of the CDR3 is 15 residues. Looked up from germline, CDR1 is SGDLS and CDR2 is YYNGEE. CDR3 DNA sequence: TGTGCCAGCAGCGTAGAGGGACAGGGGCACTATGGCTACACCTTC. Translated: CASSVEGQGHYGYTF.

Ten or more counts support this clonotype. This chain connects TRBV29-1 to TRBJ2-5; D gene uncertain. The germline gives CDR1 SQVTM, CDR2 ANQGSEA. The CDR3 loop spans 12 amino acids. The V end lost 4 bases, the J end lost 7 bases, and 13 bases lay between the germline ends. The CDR3, as DNA: TGCAGCGTTGGGACCCATTCGGGGACCCAGTACTTC. Its translation: CSVGTHSGTQYF.

In regard to this clonotype: One end of the junction is discordant with germline, which a read error may explain. CDR3 nucleotide sequence: TGTGCCAGCAGTGAAAGGCAGGGGGGTCAGCCCCAGCATTTT. Translation gives CASSERQGGQPQHF. J is TRBJ1-5 and V is TRBV10-3; 7 nucleotides match TRBD1. The CDR3 covers 14 residues. Germline V lookup: CDR1 ENHRY, CDR2 SYGVKD.

This clonotype has only one observation. The chain has TRBV7-9 and TRBJ1-5; TRBD1 agrees at 9 bases. The CDR3 runs 15 residues. Germline CDR1 reads SEHNR; CDR2 reads FQNEAQ (reference sequence). The junction had 3 bases not matched to a gene; V was cut back by 1 base and J by 5 bases. The chain's CDR3 is CASSLGTGVDQPQHF. The CDR3 region has the DNA TGTGCCAGCAGCTTAGGGACAGGGGTCGATCAGCCCCAGCATTTT.

The chain links TRBV7-8 to TRBJ1-6; D remains ambiguous. From germline, CDR1 is SGHVS and CDR2 FQNEAQ. The CDR3 runs 16 residues. Trimming pared 9 bases from V and 7 bases from J, leaving 22 bases between. The CDR3 DNA is TGTGCCAGTAGTATACGGTTGAGCAGAGAAAATTCACCCCTCCACTTT. Protein product: CASSIRLSRENSPLHF.

This clonotype was observed a handful of times. The chain uses TRBV7-6 and TRBJ1-2, with 8 bases that match TRBD1. Germline V gives CDR1 SGHVS, CDR2 FNYEAQ. V dropped 4 bases and J dropped 4; count of bases not matched to a gene: 2. The CDR3 totals 13 residues. CDR3 coding DNA: TGTGCCAGCAGCTATGACAGGGGCTATGGCTACACCTTC. Its translation: CASSYDRGYGYTF.

Points on this clonotype: Relative to the germline gene, one junction end is altered; a read error may explain this. The rearrangement links TRBV10-2 to TRBJ2-3; TRBD1 is a possible D gene (5 bases). Germline CDR1 and CDR2: WSHSY and SAAADI. This CDR3 comprises 13 residues. The CDR3 region is CASTGFLTDTQYF. The CDR3 bases are TGTGCCAGCACAGGTTTTCTCACAGATACGCAGTATTTT.

This chain uses TRBV5-5 with TRBJ2-7, with 9 bases identical to TRBD1. In germline, CDR1 is SGHKS, CDR2 YYEKEE (reference sequence). The trim removed 4 bases at V and 7 bases at J, leaving 12 bases unmatched. The CDR3 consists of 15 residues. The CDR3 loop reads CASSQPGTGGDEQYF. The CDR3 DNA reads as TGTGCCAGCAGCCAACCCGGAACAGGGGGCGATGAGCAGTACTTC.

This clonotype was counted ten times or more. The chain is built from TRBV4-1 and TRBJ2-7, with TRBD2 matching over 14 bases. The V gene's germline CDR1 is MGHRA and CDR2 YSYEKL. CDR3 size: 16 residues. Losses at the gene ends were 2 bases for V and 2 bases for J; bases not matched to a gene: 2. This CDR3 reads CASSQLTSGRAYEQYF. The CDR3 DNA sequence: TGCGCCAGCAGCCAATTGACTAGCGGGAGGGCCTACGAGCAGTACTTC.

This clonotype was seen more than once but under ten times. This chain joins TRBV15 and TRBJ2-3, with TRBD2 identical over 9 bases. Germline V gene lookup returns CDR1 LNHNV and CDR2 YYDKDF (reference sequence). CDR3 length: 16 residues. The V and J ends lost 4 bases and 1 base, in that order; junction bases with no gene match: 6. Written as DNA, the CDR3 is TGTGCCACCAGCACATTTCGCGGGAGGGGCACAGATACGCAGTATTTT. Encoded protein: CATSTFRGRGTDTQYF.

V gene TRBV11-1 combines with J gene TRBJ2-7; D is ambiguous. The CDR3 is made up of 15 amino acids. Germline V CDR1 and CDR2: SGHAT, FQDESV (reference sequence). The CDR3 coding sequence is TGCGCCAGCAGCTTGTGGACGGGTGGTTCCTACGAGCAGTACGTC. It specifies CASSLWTGGSYEQYV.

V and J are TRBV20-1 and TRBJ2-7, with 10 bases aligning to TRBD1. This CDR3 spans 13 amino acids. Germline assignment: CDR1 DFQATT and CDR2 SNEGSKA (reference sequence). The trim removed 6 bases at V and 5 bases at J, leaving 7 bases unmatched. In nucleotides, the CDR3 is TGCAGTGCCAGGGAAGGGACAGGGGACGAGCAGTACTTC. Amino acids: CSAREGTGDEQYF.

The V and J genes are TRBV7-9 and TRBJ2-1, with 10 positions matching TRBD2. The V and J ends lost 5 bases and 9 bases, in that order; junction bases with no gene match: 16. Germline V CDR1 and CDR2: SEHNR, FQNEAQ (reference sequence). The CDR3 consists of 17 residues. CDR3 bases: TGTGCCAGCAGCACCTGGCCCACAGCGGGAGGGCCGGGTGAGCAGTTCTTC. Translated, it gives CASSTWPTAGGPGEQFF.

The sample holds a few counts of this clonotype. The V gene is TRBV9, the J gene TRBJ2-1; TRBD1 matches 7 bases. The CDR3 totals 17 residues. J lost 2 bases, V lost 3 bases, and 11 bases had no gene match. Germline V CDR1 and CDR2: SGDLS, YYNGEE. The CDR3 nucleotides are TGTGCCAGCAGCGGGATGGGGGACAGCATGGCCTACAATGAGCAGTTCTTC. Translation: CASSGMGDSMAYNEQFF.

The chain joins TRBV12-3 or TRBV12-4 to TRBJ2-1; 10 bases align to TRBD2. J gave up 8 bases and V 3 bases, and 7 bases lay outside the gene matches. The CDR3 consists of 15 residues. This CDR3 reads CASSFLAGGRDEQFF. In DNA form, the CDR3 reads TGTGCCAGCAGTTTTTTAGCGGGAGGTCGCGATGAGCAGTTCTTC.